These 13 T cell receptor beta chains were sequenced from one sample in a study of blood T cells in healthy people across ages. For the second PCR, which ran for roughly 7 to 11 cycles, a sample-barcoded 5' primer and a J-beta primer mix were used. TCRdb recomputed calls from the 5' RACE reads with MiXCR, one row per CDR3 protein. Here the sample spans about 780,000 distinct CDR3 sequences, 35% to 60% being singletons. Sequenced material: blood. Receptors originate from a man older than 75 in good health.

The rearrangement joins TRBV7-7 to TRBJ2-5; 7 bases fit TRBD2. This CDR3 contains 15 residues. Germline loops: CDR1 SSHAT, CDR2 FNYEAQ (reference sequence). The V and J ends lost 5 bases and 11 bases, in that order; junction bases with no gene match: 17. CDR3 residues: CASSLNAGAATEQYF. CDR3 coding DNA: TGTGCCAGCAGCCTTAACGCGGGAGCGGCGACTGAGCAGTACTTC.

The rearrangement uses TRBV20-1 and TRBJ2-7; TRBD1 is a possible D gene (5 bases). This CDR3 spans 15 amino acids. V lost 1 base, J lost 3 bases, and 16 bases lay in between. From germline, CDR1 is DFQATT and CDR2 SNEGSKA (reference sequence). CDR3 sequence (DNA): TGCAGTGCTAGAGCTGCTAGACAGAATAGCTACGAGCAGTACTTC. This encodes CSARAARQNSYEQYF.

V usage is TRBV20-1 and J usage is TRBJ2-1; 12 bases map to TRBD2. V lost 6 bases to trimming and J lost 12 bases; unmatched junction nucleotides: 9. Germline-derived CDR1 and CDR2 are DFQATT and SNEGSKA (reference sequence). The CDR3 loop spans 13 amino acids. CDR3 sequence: CSALTSGSGGQFF. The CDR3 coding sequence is TGCAGTGCGCTGACTAGCGGGAGCGGCGGGCAGTTCTTC.

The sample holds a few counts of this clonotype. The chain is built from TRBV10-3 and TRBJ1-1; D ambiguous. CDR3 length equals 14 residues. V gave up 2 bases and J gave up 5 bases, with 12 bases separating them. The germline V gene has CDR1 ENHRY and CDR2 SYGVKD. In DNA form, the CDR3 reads TGTGCCATCAGTGAGGGAAAGGGAGGAACTGAAGCTTTCTTT. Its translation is CAISEGKGGTEAFF.

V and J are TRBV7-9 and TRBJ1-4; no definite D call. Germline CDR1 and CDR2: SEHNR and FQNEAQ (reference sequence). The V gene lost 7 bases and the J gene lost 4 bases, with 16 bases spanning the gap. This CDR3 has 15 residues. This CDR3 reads CASNSLAGRNEKLFF. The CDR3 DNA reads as TGTGCCAGCAACTCCCTTGCAGGACGTAATGAAAAACTGTTTTTT.

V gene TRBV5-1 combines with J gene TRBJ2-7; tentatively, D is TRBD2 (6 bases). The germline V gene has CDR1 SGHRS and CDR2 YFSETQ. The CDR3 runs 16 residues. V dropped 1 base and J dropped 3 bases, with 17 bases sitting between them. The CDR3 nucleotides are TGCGCCAGCAGCTTGAAATTTAGCGGTGAGAACTACGAGCAGTACTTC. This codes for CASSLKFSGENYEQYF.

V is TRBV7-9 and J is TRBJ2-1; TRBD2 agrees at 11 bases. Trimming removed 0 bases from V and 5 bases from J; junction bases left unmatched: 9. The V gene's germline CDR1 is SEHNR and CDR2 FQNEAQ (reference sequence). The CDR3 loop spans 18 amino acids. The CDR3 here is CASSLALAGGGSDNEQFF. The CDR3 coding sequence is TGTGCCAGCAGCTTAGCCCTAGCGGGAGGAGGATCCGACAATGAGCAGTTCTTC.

The CDR3 DNA is TGTGCCAGCAGCCCAGACGCCGGACAGGGGGGATTAGCCAAAAACATTCAGTACTTC. Encoded protein: CASSPDAGQGGLAKNIQYF. The V gene is TRBV11-1, the J gene TRBJ2-4, with 10 bases aligning to TRBD1. J was trimmed by 0 bases and V by 5 bases; bases with no gene match: 13. The CDR3 is 19 amino acids. The germline V gene encodes CDR1 SGHAT and CDR2 FQDESV (reference sequence).

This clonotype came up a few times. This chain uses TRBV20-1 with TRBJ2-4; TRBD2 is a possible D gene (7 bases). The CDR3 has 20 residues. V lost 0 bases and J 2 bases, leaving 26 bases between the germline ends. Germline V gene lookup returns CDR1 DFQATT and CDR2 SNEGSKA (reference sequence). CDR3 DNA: TGCAGTGCTAGAGATGGGGGGGCTAGCGAGAGAAGCCTCTCCAAAAACATTCAGTACTTC. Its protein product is CSARDGGASERSLSKNIQYF.

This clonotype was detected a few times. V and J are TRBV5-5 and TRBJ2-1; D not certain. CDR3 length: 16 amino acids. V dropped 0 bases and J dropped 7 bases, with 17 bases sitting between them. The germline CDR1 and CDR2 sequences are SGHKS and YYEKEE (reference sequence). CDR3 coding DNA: TGTGCCAGCAGCTTGGCTCTAGGGCGGTCGGTAAATGAGCAGTTCTTC. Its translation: CASSLALGRSVNEQFF.

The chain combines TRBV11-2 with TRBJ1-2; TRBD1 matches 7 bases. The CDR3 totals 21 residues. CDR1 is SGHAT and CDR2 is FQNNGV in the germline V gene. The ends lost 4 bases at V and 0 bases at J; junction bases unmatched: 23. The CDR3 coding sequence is TGTGCCAGCAGCTCTATACATCCGGGGTTGGGGGGACAGACTTCTAACTATGGCTACACCTTC. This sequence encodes CASSSIHPGLGGQTSNYGYTF.

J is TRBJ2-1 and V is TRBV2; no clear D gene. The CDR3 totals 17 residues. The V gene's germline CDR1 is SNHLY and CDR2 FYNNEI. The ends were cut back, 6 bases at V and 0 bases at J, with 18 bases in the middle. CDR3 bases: TGTGCCAGCAGCACTTCTCCGGGTTGGGGCTCCTACAATGAGCAGTTCTTC. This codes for CASSTSPGWGSYNEQFF.

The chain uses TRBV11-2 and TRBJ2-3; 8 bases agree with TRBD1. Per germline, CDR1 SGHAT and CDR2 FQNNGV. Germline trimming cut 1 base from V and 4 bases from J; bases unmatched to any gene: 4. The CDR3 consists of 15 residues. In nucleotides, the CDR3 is TGTGCCAGCAGCTTAGGGGGGACAGGATCAGATACGCAGTATTTT. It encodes CASSLGGTGSDTQYF.